What follows describes a single T cell receptor (beta chain). Its antigen is unknown. Investigators built TCR beta libraries using UMI-labeled 5' RACE. TCRdb re-called the 5' RACE reads and gives one entry per CDR3 protein, without DNA. The listing contains 7,000 to 9,500 distinct CDR3 sequences. The record originates from a study of human CD8 memory T cell subsets. General study findings and limits: Estimated Chao1 values suggested that diversity was greater among stem-like memory T cells than among precursor exhausted T cells. Similarly high diversity marked stem-like memory and precursor exhausted T cells, unlike effector memory cells.

The CDR3 extends over 19 amino acids. Per the germline V gene, CDR1 is SEHNR and CDR2 is FQNEAQ (reference sequence). The chain has TRBV7-9 and TRBJ2-7; the D call from TCRdb, TRBD1, cannot be confirmed without DNA. Material for sequencing was CD8+ T cells from PBMCs. This TCR was sampled from a human donor in good health. The chain's CDR3 is CASSSAYNRDGGLSYEQYF.